This T cell receptor beta chain is drawn from a study of blood T cells in healthy people across ages. A second about 7 to 11 cycle PCR used barcoded and J-beta primers. Each CDR3 protein gets one entry after TCRdb re-called the 5' RACE reads with MiXCR. Among 730,000 or so distinct CDR3 sequences listed, less than 45% were seen once. This clonotype has more than one count but fewer than ten. The sequenced material came from blood. The TCR originated in an elderly man in good health.

The DNA of the CDR3 is TGTGCCAGCAGTCCCTTCGGGGAGCAGTACTTC. This codes for CASSPFGEQYF. The chain recombines TRBV6-2 or TRBV6-3 with TRBJ2-7; no reliable D call. Germline loops: CDR1 MNHEY, CDR2 SVGEGT. The CDR3 spans 11 residues. V dropped 5 bases and J dropped 7 bases, with 9 bases sitting between them.